This entry is about one TCR beta chain. The sample originates from a study of shared clonotypes between healthy human individuals. The table came from immunoSEQ multiplex PCR; TCRdb's copy has only in-frame clones and leaves some out. The table shows over a million clones, with about 76% occurring only once. The clonotype was recovered from a man aged 18-30 years in good health. Material for sequencing was memory CD4+ T cells sorted from blood. The subset: CD45RA-negative fraction.

CDR3 sequence reads: CATTALRQGTSYYGYTF. CDR3 DNA sequence: TGTGCCACCACCGCTTTGCGACAGGGGACTTCTTACTATGGCTACACCTTC. The chain employs TRBV19 and TRBJ1-2, with 8 bases matching TRBD1. The germline gives CDR1 LNHDA, CDR2 SQIVND (reference sequence). The length of the CDR3 is 17 residues. Trimming took 10 bases from V and 3 from J; bases not matched to a gene: 19. Using reference TRBV19 and TRBJ1-2 for the parts outside the CDR3, the full variable domain is DGGITQSPKYLFRKEGQNVTLSCEQNLNHDAMYWYRQDPGQGLRLIYYSQIVNDFQKGDIAEGYSVSREKKESFPLTVTSAQKNPTAFYLCATTALRQGTSYYGYTFGSGTRLTVV.